These T cell receptor beta chains were read from a single sample in a study of blood T cell repertoires in COVID-19. TCRdb's table, derived via immunoSEQ multiplex PCR, lists solely in-frame clones and lacks some. The sample comprises about 76,000 clones, 65% to 90% of which are singletons, and around a tenth rests with the top ten. What was sequenced was peripheral blood. Receptor source: a man aged 50 to 60 with COVID-19, enrolled during active disease. CDR3s include the opening cysteine and the closing phenylalanine or tryptophan. D genes are given only for firm matches. Some rows mark clone size as missing; the rest say once, few, many or name a class of expanded clone.

d_call | cdr3_length | j_call | clone_size | v_call | cdr3_nt | cdr3_aa
NA | 16 | TRBJ2-6 | few | TRBV7-3 | TGTGCCAGCAGCCGGGGGGCCGGCTCTGGGGCCAACGTCCTGACTTTC | CASSRGAGSGANVLTF
TRBD2 | 13 | TRBJ2-1 | NA | TRBV30 | TGTGCCTGGAAAGGGACTAGCTTTGGTGAGCAGTTCTTC | CAWKGTSFGEQFF
NA | 15 | TRBJ1-1 | NA | TRBV5-1 | TGCGCCAGCAGCTTGGAGTCTCCCCGGGGAACTGAAGCTTTCTTT | CASSLESPRGTEAFF
NA | 12 | TRBJ1-2 | NA | TRBV11-1 | TGTGCCAGCAGCCAACAGAGAAGTGGCTACACCTTC | CASSQQRSGYTF
TRBD2 | 16 | TRBJ2-1 | NA | TRBV7-7 | TGTGCTAGCCGCCCCGCTAGCGGGAGTGGGTACAATGAGCAGTTCTTC | CASRPASGSGYNEQFF
NA | 15 | TRBJ1-3 | NA | TRBV19 | TGTGCCAGTAGTATTGGAGCCGGCTCTGGAAACACCATATATTTT | CASSIGAGSGNTIYF
NA | 13 | TRBJ1-1 | NA | TRBV7-3 | TGTGCCAGCAGCTTTCAGGGATCCACTGAAGCTTTCTTT | CASSFQGSTEAFF
TRBD2 | 16 | TRBJ2-7 | NA | TRBV28 | TGTGCCAGCAGTTTGTCACTAGCGGGACGGATGGGCGAGCAGTACTTC | CASSLSLAGRMGEQYF
NA | 15 | TRBJ1-6 | once | TRBV5-4 | TGTGCCAGCAGCTTGGACAGGGCTAGGAATTCACCCCTCCACTTT | CASSLDRARNSPLHF
NA | 16 | TRBJ2-1 | NA | TRBV5-6 | TGTGCCAGCAGCTTACGAGATGTAAGCTCCTACAATGAGCAGTTCTTC | CASSLRDVSSYNEQFF
TRBD1 | 16 | TRBJ2-1 | NA | TRBV18 | TGTGCCAGCTCATCTACCGGGACAGGGGGGAGGAATGAGCAGTTCTTC | CASSSTGTGGRNEQFF
NA | 14 | TRBJ2-5 | NA | TRBV9 | TGTGCCAGCAGCGTAGATGCGTACCAAGAGACCCAGTACTTC | CASSVDAYQETQYF
TRBD1 | 15 | TRBJ1-5 | once | TRBV5-4 | TGTGCCAGCAGCTTACAGGGGGCGAACAATCAGCCCCAGCATTTT | CASSLQGANNQPQHF
NA | 13 | TRBJ2-7 | NA | TRBV5-8 | TGTGCCAGCAGCCGACAGGTTTCCTACGAGCAGTACTTC | CASSRQVSYEQYF
NA | 13 | TRBJ2-1 | NA | TRBV21-1 | TGTGCCAGGCGGATAGTCTCCTACAATGAGCAGTTCTTC | CARRIVSYNEQFF
NA | 14 | TRBJ2-7 | once | TRBV7-8 | TGTGCCAGCAGCTTAGAGTCCGGGTGGGACGAGCAGTACTTC | CASSLESGWDEQYF
TRBD2 | 17 | TRBJ2-1 | NA | TRBV24-1 | TGTGCCACCAGTGATCGACTAGCGGTAGGCTCCTACAATGAGCAGTTCTTC | CATSDRLAVGSYNEQFF
NA | 11 | TRBJ1-2 | NA | TRBV29-1 | TGCAGCGTTGATTGGGGGGTTGGCTACACCTTC | CSVDWGVGYTF
NA | 14 | TRBJ2-2 | once | TRBV20-1 | TGCAGTGCTAGTCGGCTAGCAAACACCGGGGAGCTGTTTTTT | CSASRLANTGELFF
TRBD1 | 16 | TRBJ2-5 | NA | TRBV3-1/TRBV3-2 | TGTGCCAGCAGCCAACACCGGGACAGATCCCCAGAGACCCAGTACTTC | CASSQHRDRSPETQYF
TRBD1 | 12 | TRBJ1-6 | NA | TRBV7-9 | TGTGCCAGCAGCCAGGGGGATTCACCCCTCCACTTT | CASSQGDSPLHF
NA | 14 | TRBJ1-4 | once | TRBV7-9 | TGTGCCAGCAGCCCCAGTGTTGTGAACGAAAAACTGTTTTTT | CASSPSVVNEKLFF
NA | 15 | TRBJ2-2 | NA | TRBV20-1 | TGCAGTGCTAGTAATCCGCGAGTCAACACCGGGGAGCTGTTTTTT | CSASNPRVNTGELFF
NA | 13 | TRBJ2-7 | NA | TRBV13 | TGTGCCAGCAGCTTGAGGAGCTCCTACGAGCAGTACTTC | CASSLRSSYEQYF
TRBD1 | 17 | TRBJ1-1 | NA | TRBV5-1 | TGCGCCAGCAGCTTGCCGGGACAGGGGCTCCAAGTCGCTGAAGCTTTCTTT | CASSLPGQGLQVAEAFF
TRBD1 | 16 | TRBJ2-7 | NA | TRBV7-2 | TGTGCCAGCAGCTTAGCCTCCGGGACAGGGGGGTACGAGCAGTACTTC | CASSLASGTGGYEQYF
NA | 13 | TRBJ2-5 | once | TRBV7-3 | TGTGCCAGCAGCAATAGCGTACAAGAGACCCAGTACTTC | CASSNSVQETQYF
TRBD1 | 13 | TRBJ1-4 | NA | TRBV4-1 | TGCGCCAGCAGCCAAGCAGGGGGCGGAAAACTGTTTTTT | CASSQAGGGKLFF
TRBD2 | 15 | TRBJ2-7 | few | TRBV25-1 | TGTGCCAGCAGTCCAAAGGGAGGGTTTGTGGTCGAGCAGTACTTC | CASSPKGGFVVEQYF
NA | 15 | TRBJ1-6 | NA | TRBV5-1 | TGCGCCAGCAGCTTGGGGGGGGGAGATAATTCACCCCTCCACTTT | CASSLGGGDNSPLHF
TRBD2 | 19 | TRBJ2-5 | NA | TRBV9 | TGTGCCAGCAGCGTAGCGCCGCTAGCGGGAGGGCCAGGGCAAGAGACCCAGTACTTC | CASSVAPLAGGPGQETQYF
NA | 15 | TRBJ1-5 | few | TRBV28 | TGTGCCAGCAGTTTAGCCAGTTATAGCAATCAGCCCCAGCATTTT | CASSLASYSNQPQHF
TRBD2 | 14 | TRBJ2-3 | NA | TRBV10-3 | TGTGCCATCGGTAATACGGGAGGTGCAGATACGCAGTATTTT | CAIGNTGGADTQYF
NA | 15 | TRBJ1-6 | NA | TRBV18 | TGTGCCAGCTCACCAGGGACAAGTTATAATTCACCCCTCCACTTT | CASSPGTSYNSPLHF
NA | 14 | TRBJ1-6 | NA | TRBV7-9 | TGTGCCAGCAGCTTACATGGCTGGAGGTCACCCCTCCACTTT | CASSLHGWRSPLHF
TRBD2 | 19 | TRBJ2-7 | few | TRBV7-3 | TGTGCCAGCAGCTTATGGGTCTTAGAGGCGGGAGGCCCTGAGAACGAGCAGTACTTC | CASSLWVLEAGGPENEQYF
NA | 15 | TRBJ2-7 | NA | TRBV4-3 | TGCGCCAGCAGCCAAGATCATGGGGCGATCTACGAGCAGTACTTC | CASSQDHGAIYEQYF
TRBD2 | 13 | TRBJ2-7 | NA | TRBV6-5 | TGTGCCAGCTCCCTAGGGACTACCTACGAGCAGTACTTC | CASSLGTTYEQYF
TRBD1 | 15 | TRBJ1-1 | NA | TRBV3-1/TRBV3-2 | TGTGCCAGCAGCCAGAACAGGGGGCCGAACACTGAAGCTTTCTTT | CASSQNRGPNTEAFF
NA | 16 | TRBJ2-2 | NA | TRBV6-2/TRBV6-3 | TGTGCCAGCAGTTCCCCCCCCGGGAGTATCACCGGGGAGCTGTTTTTT | CASSSPPGSITGELFF
NA | 15 | TRBJ2-2 | NA | TRBV7-2 | TGTGCCAGCAGCTCGCCGGGTTGGTCCACCGGGGAGCTGTTTTTT | CASSSPGWSTGELFF